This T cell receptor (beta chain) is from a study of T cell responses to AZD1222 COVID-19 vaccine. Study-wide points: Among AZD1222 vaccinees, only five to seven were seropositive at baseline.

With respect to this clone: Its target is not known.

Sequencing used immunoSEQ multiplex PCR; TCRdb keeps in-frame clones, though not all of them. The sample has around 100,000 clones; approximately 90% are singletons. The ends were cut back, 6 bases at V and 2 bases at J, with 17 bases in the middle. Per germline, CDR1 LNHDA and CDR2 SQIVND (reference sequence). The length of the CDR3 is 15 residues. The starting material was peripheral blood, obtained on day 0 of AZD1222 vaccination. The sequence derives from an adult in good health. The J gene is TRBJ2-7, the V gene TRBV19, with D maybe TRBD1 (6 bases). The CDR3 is CASSLFSRGTYEQYF. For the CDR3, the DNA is TGTGCCAGTAGCCTCTTCAGCAGGGGAACCTACGAGCAGTACTTC.